This record concerns one T cell receptor (beta chain) sequence. These data come from a study of blood T cell repertoires in COVID-19. Study-level background: T cells, B-cell-depleted T cells, or PBMCs provided the cDNA or gDNA that served as material.

V was trimmed by 1 base and J by 3 bases, leaving 12 bases between them. In germline, CDR1 is SGHVS, CDR2 FQNEAQ. The CDR3 is 15 amino acids. Data came from immunoSEQ multiplex PCR; TCRdb stores just in-frame clones and leaves some out. Of some 29,000 clones in the sample, 80% to 90% were seen once. The chain joins TRBV7-8 to TRBJ1-1; D is perhaps TRBD1 (5 bases). This TCR was recovered from a human donor in a cohort sampled during active COVID-19. Specimen: peripheral blood. The CDR3: CASSLGGAGYTEAFF. CDR3 bases: TGTGCCAGCAGCTTAGGCGGGGCAGGGTACACTGAAGCTTTCTTT.